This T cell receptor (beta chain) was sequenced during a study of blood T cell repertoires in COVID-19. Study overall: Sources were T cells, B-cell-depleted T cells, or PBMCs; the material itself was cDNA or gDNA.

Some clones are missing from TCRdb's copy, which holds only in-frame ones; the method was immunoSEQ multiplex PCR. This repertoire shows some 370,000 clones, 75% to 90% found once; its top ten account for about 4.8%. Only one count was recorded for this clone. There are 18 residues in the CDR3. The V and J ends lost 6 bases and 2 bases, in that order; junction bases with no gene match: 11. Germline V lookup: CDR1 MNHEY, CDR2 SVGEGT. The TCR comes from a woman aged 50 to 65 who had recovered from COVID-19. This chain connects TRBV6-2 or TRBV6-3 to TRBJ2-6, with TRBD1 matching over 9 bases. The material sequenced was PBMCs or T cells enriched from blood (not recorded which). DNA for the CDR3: TGTGCCAGCAGCTCCGCGTGGACAGGGGTAACTGGGGCCAACGTCCTGACTTTC. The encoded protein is CASSSAWTGVTGANVLTF.